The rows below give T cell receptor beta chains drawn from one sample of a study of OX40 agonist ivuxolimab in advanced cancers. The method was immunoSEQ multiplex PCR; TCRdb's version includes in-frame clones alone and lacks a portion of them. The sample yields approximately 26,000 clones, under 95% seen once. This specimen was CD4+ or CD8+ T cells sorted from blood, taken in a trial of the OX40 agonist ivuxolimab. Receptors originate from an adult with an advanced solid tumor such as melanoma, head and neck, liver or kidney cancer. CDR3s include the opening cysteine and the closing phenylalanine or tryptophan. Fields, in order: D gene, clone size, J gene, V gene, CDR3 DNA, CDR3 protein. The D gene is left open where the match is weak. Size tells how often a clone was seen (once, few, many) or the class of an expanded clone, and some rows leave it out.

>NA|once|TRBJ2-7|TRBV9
TGTGCCAGCAGCGTTACACCGGGACAAGCCTACGAGCAGTACTTC
CASSVTPGQAYEQYF
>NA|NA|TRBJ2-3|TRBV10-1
TGCGCCAGCAGTGAGTTCGAGGCAGATACGCAGTATTTT
CASSEFEADTQYF
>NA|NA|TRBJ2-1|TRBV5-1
TGCGCCAGCAGCTTGGCCCTAGCAGACAATGAGCAGTTCTTC
CASSLALADNEQFF
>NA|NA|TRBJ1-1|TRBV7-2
TGTGCCAGCAGCTTAGACTTAGGGTTGAACACTGAAGCTTTCTTT
CASSLDLGLNTEAFF
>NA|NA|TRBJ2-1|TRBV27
TGTGCCAGCGCGGGACAGCCTTACAATGAGCAGTTCTTC
CASAGQPYNEQFF
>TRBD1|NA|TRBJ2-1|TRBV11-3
TGTGCCAGCAGCCCCTGGACAGGGGAGGGCGCTGAGCAGTTCTTC
CASSPWTGEGAEQFF
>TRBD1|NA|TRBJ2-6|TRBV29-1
TGCAGCGCGGATCAGGGGGTAAAGGCTGGGGCCAACGTCCTGACTTTC
CSADQGVKAGANVLTF
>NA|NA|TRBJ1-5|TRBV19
TGTGCCAGTTCCCCTAAAAAGGTGGACCCCAGAACGGGGAATCAGCCCCAGCATTTT
CASSPKKVDPRTGNQPQHF
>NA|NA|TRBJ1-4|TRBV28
TGTGCCAGCAGTTTAGGGGTGCCGACTAATGAAAAACTGTTTTTT
CASSLGVPTNEKLFF
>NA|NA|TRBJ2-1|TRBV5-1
TGCGCCAGCAGGAGGGACTCCTACAATGAGCAGTTCTTC
CASRRDSYNEQFF
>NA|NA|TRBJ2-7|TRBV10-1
TGCGCCAGCAGTGACTTGGTAGCATCCGAGCAGTACTTC
CASSDLVASEQYF
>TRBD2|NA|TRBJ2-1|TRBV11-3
TGTGCCAGCAGCTTAGAACTAGCGGGGGGCCATGAGCAGTTCTTC
CASSLELAGGHEQFF
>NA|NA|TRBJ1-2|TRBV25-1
TGTGCCAGCAGTGGAGCGTATACCTATGGCTACACCTTC
CASSGAYTYGYTF
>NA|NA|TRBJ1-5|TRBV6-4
TGTGCCAGCAGTGACGCCCCAGGGTTTTATAGCAATCAGCCCCAGCATTTT
CASSDAPGFYSNQPQHF
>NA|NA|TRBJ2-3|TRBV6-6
TGTGCCAGCATTCCCTTTGGGGAGGTGGCTGATACGCAGTATTTT
CASIPFGEVADTQYF
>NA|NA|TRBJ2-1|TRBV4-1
TGCGCCAGCAGCCCTGGGGCGGAGAGGTACAATGAGCAGTTCTTC
CASSPGAERYNEQFF
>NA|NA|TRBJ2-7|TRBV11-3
TGTGCCAGCAGCTTAGCCGAGCGCTCCTACGAGCAGTACTTC
CASSLAERSYEQYF
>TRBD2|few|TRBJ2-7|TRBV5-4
TGTGCCAGCAGCATGGATAGCGGGAGTGGATACGAGCAGTACTTC
CASSMDSGSGYEQYF
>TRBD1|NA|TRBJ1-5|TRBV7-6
TGTGCCAGCAGCTCGGACAACCAGCTTAAGACAGGGGAGTATAGCAATCAGCCCCAGCATTTT
CASSSDNQLKTGEYSNQPQHF
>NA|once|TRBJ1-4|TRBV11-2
TGTGCCAGCAAGGTGCAGGAAACTAATGAAAAACTGTTTTTT
CASKVQETNEKLFF
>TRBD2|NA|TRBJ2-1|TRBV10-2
TGCGCCAGCATCAATGGGCGTGCTAGCGGGAGGGATGATGAGCAGTTCTTC
CASINGRASGRDDEQFF
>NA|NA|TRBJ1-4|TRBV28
TGTGCCAGCAGTTTATTCCAATCGGGTGAAAAACTGTTTTTT
CASSLFQSGEKLFF
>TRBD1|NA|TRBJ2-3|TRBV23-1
TGCGCCAGCAGACCTAGACAGGGTTCAGATACGCAGTATTTT
CASRPRQGSDTQYF
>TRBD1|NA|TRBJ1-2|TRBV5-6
TGTGCCAGCAGCCCGACAGGGGTTAACTATGGCTACACCTTC
CASSPTGVNYGYTF
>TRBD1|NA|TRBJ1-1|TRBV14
TGTGCCAGCAGCCAAGATGGGCAGGGGGCATTGGACACTGAAGCTTTCTTT
CASSQDGQGALDTEAFF
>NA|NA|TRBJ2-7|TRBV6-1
TGTGCCAGCAGTGAAGCTGGCTACGAGCAGTACTTC
CASSEAGYEQYF
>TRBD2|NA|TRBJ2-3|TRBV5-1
TGCGCCAGCAGCTTGACTAGCGGGCCAGATACGCAGTATTTT
CASSLTSGPDTQYF
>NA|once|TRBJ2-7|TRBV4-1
TGCGCCAGCAGCCATGCGGGACGGGTGCACGAGCAGTACTTC
CASSHAGRVHEQYF
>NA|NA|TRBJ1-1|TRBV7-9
TGTGCCAGCAGCCGGGGAGAGGGGAACACTGAAGCTTTCTTT
CASSRGEGNTEAFF
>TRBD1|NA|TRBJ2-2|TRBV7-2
TGTGCCAGCAGCCCGACAGGGGCCAACACCGGGGAGCTGTTTTTT
CASSPTGANTGELFF
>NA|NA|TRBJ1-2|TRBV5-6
TGTGCCAGCAGCTGGACCAGGGTTAACTATGGCTACACCTTC
CASSWTRVNYGYTF
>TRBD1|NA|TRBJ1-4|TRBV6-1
TGTGCCAGCAGTGGTACAGGGGGTGGGGGTGAAAAACTGTTTTTT
CASSGTGGGGEKLFF
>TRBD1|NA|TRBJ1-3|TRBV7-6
TGTGCCAGCAGCTCCACCCGGACAGGGGGCAGGACTGGAAACACCATATATTTT
CASSSTRTGGRTGNTIYF
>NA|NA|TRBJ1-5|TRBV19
TGTGCCAGTACTCCTCGGCCCGGGGGTGGCAATCAGCCCCAGCATTTT
CASTPRPGGGNQPQHF
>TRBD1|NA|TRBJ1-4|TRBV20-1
TGCAGCGGGACAGGGGGCGAAAAACTGTTTTTT
CSGTGGEKLFF
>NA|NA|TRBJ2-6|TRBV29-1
TGCAGCGTCCGTATTTTTGGGGCCAACGTCCTGACTTTC
CSVRIFGANVLTF
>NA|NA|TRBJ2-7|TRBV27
TGTGCCAGCAGTTGGGAGCGCTCCTACGAGCAGTACTTC
CASSWERSYEQYF
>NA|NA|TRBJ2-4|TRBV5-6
TGTGCCAGCAGTCGTAATGAGGACATTCAGTACTTC
CASSRNEDIQYF
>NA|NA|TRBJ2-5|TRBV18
TGTGCCAGCTCACCACGATTGGCTGGCCAAGAGACCCAGTACTTC
CASSPRLAGQETQYF
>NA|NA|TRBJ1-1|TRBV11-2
TGTGCCAGCAGTCTTAGGGGAGGGGCGTACACTGAAGCTTTCTTT
CASSLRGGAYTEAFF
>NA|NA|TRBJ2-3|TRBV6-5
TGTGCCAGCAGTTACGGAGTAAGCACAGATACGCAGTATTTT
CASSYGVSTDTQYF
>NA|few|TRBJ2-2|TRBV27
TGTGCCAGCAGTTTTCAGCGGTACACCGGGGAGCTGTTTTTT
CASSFQRYTGELFF
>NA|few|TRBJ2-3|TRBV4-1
TGCGCCAGCAGCCAAGTTGGGGGACCTAGCACAGATACGCAGTATTTT
CASSQVGGPSTDTQYF
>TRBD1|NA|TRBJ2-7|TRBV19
TGTGCCAGTAGTACCACCGGGACAGGGTGGCCAACCTACGAGCAGTACTTC
CASSTTGTGWPTYEQYF
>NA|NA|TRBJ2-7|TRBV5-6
TGTGCCAGCAGCTTAGTCTACTCCTACGAGCAGTACTTC
CASSLVYSYEQYF
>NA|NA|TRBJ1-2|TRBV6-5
TGTGCCAGCAGTCAAGTACAGGGACCCTTTGATGGCTACACCTTC
CASSQVQGPFDGYTF
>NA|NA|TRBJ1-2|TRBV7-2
TGTGCCAGCAGCTTAGCGGAGCAGGTCCGGGGCTACACCTTC
CASSLAEQVRGYTF
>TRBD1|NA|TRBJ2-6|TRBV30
TGTGCCTGGACTCTGGGGGACAGCTCCTCTGGGGCCAACGTCCTGACTTTC
CAWTLGDSSSGANVLTF
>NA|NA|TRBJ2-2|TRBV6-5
TGTGCCAGCAGTTACTCAGCCGGGGAGCTGTTTTTT
CASSYSAGELFF
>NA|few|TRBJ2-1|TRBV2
TGTGCCAGCAGTCGCGGACAGCTGAGCTCCTACAATGAGCAGTTCTTC
CASSRGQLSSYNEQFF
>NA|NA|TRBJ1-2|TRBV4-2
TGTGCCAGCAGCCAACTCGTATCAGGGGTAGGTGGCTACACCTTC
CASSQLVSGVGGYTF
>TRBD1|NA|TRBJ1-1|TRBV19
TGTGCCAGTAGTATAGATGACCTTACGCAGGGGGCAGGATCTATGAACACTGAAGCTTTCTTT
CASSIDDLTQGAGSMNTEAFF
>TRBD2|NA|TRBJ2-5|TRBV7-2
TGTGCCAGCAGCCCACGGACTAGTGAGACCCAGTACTTC
CASSPRTSETQYF
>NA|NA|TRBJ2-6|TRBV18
TGTGCCAGCTCACCGAGGGAGCTCTCTGGGGCCAACGTCCTGACTTTC
CASSPRELSGANVLTF
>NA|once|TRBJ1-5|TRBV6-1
TGTGCCAGCAGTGCTGGAGGAGGTAATCAGCCCCAGCATTTT
CASSAGGGNQPQHF
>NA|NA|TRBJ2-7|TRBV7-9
TGTGCCAGCAGCCGGACCGGGACCAACGAGCAGTACTTC
CASSRTGTNEQYF
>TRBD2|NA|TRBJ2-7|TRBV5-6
TGTGCCAGCAGCTTGTTGACGGGGGGGTACTACGAGCAGTACTTC
CASSLLTGGYYEQYF
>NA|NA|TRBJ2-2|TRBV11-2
TGTGCCAGCAGCTCTACTATTGGCCACAACACCGGGGAGCTGTTTTTT
CASSSTIGHNTGELFF